What follows describes a single T cell receptor (beta chain). The sample belongs to a study of blood T cell repertoires in COVID-19. Study in general: COVID-19 samples, acute and convalescent, were from the United States, Italy and Spain. From T cells, B-cell-depleted T cells, or PBMCs came the material, which was cDNA or gDNA.

Original methodology: Estimation of nucleated cell counts was performed using reference gene primer amplification. Clones were sequenced by immunoSEQ multiplex PCR, and TCRdb holds only the in-frame ones, with some missing. V and J calls and clone size follow that table, whereas D and trimming were derived from the DNA. The sample records roughly 140,000 clones, roughly 86% being singletons. This sequence originates from a human donor in a cohort sampled during active COVID-19. The sequencing input was peripheral blood.

In DNA, the CDR3 is TGTGCCAGCAGCTTTGCCTGGGGCCCCTACAATGAGCAGTTCTTC. Its protein product is CASSFAWGPYNEQFF. The genes are TRBV7-2 and TRBJ2-1; a weak D match, TRBD1 (5 bases). The CDR3 contains 15 residues. Germline V gene data show CDR1 as SGHTA and CDR2 as FQGNSA. Trimming stripped 3 bases from V and 2 bases from J, with 11 bases between.